This entry concerns a single T cell receptor (beta chain). Its antigen is unidentified. CDR3 length equals 16 residues. Germline CDR1 is MRHNA and CDR2 is SNTAGT. With 4 bases clipped from V and 5 bases from J, the junction kept 6 bases outside the gene matches. Researchers ran the PCR with 60 Vbeta and 13 Jbeta primers. Some clones are missing from TCRdb's copy, which holds only in-frame ones; the method was immunoSEQ multiplex PCR. The table records roughly 140,000 clones, around 76% of them present only once. This specimen comes from a study of cytomegalovirus exposure and HLA in healthy donors. Study findings and constraints: A later analysis found that most CMV-associated TCR beta chains appeared HLA-restricted.

This receptor was identified in a male donor in good health and CMV-seronegative. The rearrangement links TRBV6-4 to TRBJ2-1; 12 positions agree with TRBD2. Sample: PBMCs. The CDR3 sequence is CASSASSGGANNEQFF. The CDR3, as DNA: TGTGCCAGCAGTGCGTCTAGCGGGGGGGCCAACAATGAGCAGTTCTTC.